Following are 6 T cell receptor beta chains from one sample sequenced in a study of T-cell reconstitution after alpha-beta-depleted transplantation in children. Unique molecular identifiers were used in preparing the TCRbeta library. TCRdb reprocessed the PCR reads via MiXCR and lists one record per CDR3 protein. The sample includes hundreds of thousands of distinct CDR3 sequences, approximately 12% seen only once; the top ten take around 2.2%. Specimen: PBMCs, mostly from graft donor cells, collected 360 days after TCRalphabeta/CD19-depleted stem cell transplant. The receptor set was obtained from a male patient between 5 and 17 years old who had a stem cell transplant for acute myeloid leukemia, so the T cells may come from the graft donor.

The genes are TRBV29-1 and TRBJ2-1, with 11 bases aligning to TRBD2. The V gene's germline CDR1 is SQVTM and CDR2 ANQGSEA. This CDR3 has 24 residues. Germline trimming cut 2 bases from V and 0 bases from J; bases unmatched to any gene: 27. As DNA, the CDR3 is TGCAGCGTTGAAACCAAAGGAGCGCACCCTGGTAAGGGACTAGCGGTTAGCTCCTACAATGAGCAGTTCTTC. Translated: CSVETKGAHPGKGLAVSSYNEQFF.

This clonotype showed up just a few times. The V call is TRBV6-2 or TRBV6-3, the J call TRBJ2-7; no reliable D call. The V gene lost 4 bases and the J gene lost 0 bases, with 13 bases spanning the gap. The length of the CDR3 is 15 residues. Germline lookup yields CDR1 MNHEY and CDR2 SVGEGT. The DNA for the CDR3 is TGTGCCAGCAGTTCTCGACTGCGCAGCTCCTACGAGCAGTACTTC. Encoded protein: CASSSRLRSSYEQYF.

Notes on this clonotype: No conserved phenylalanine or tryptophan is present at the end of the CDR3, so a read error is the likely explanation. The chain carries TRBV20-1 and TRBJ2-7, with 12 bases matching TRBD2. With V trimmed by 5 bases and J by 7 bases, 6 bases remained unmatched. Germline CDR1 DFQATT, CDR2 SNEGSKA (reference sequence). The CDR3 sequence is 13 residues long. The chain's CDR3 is CSALLAGGGEQYC. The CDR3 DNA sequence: TGCAGTGCTTTACTAGCGGGAGGTGGTGAGCAGTACTGC.

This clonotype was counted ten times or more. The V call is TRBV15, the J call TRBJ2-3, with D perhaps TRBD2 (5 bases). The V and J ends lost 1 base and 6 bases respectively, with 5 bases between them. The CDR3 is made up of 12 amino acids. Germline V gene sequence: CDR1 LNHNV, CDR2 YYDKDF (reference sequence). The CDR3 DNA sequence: TGTGCCACCAGCAGAGTAGCGGATACGCAGTATTTT. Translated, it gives CATSRVADTQYF.

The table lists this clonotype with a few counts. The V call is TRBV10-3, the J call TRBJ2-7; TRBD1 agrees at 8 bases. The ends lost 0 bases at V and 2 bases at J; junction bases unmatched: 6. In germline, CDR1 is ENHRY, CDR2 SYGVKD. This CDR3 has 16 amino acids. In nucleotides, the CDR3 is TGTGCCATCAGTGAGTCAGGGGCAGGGGGCGCCTACGAGCAGTACTTC. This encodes CAISESGAGGAYEQYF.

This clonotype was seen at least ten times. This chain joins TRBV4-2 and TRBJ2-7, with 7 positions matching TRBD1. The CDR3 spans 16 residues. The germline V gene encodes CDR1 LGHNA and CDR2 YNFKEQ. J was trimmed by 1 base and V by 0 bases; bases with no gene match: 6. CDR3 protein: CASSQEGMDRSYEQYF. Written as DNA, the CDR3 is TGTGCCAGCAGCCAAGAGGGAATGGACAGGTCCTACGAGCAGTACTTC.